The 28 T cell receptor beta chains below come from one sample, sequenced in a study of blood T cell repertoires in COVID-19. Using immunoSEQ multiplex PCR, the repertoire was profiled, and TCRdb retains in-frame clones only, with some absent. In the table there are about 130,000 clones, around 89% of which are singletons. Input material: peripheral blood. All receptors come from a man between 50 and 59 years old with acute or convalescent COVID-19.

The table lists this clone with a count of one. The gene calls are TRBV6-5 and TRBJ1-4; a weak D match, TRBD1 (6 bases). Trimming stripped 5 bases from V and 8 bases from J, with 18 bases between. The CDR3 totals 15 residues. CDR1 and CDR2 from the germline V gene are MNHEY and SVGAGI. The CDR3: CASSKRTAYFEKLFF. For the CDR3, the DNA is TGTGCCAGCAGTAAGAGGACAGCCTACTTCGAAAAACTGTTTTTT.

The rearrangement links TRBV19 to TRBJ1-1; 8 bases agree with TRBD1. Germline V CDR1 and CDR2: LNHDA, SQIVND (reference sequence). The V and J ends lost 5 bases and 5 bases, in that order; junction bases with no gene match: 10. The CDR3 contains 15 residues. CDR3 region: CASSVTGQGATEAFF. DNA of the CDR3: TGTGCCAGTAGTGTTACCGGACAGGGAGCGACTGAAGCTTTCTTT.

The rearrangement uses TRBV3-1 (or the pseudogene TRBV3-2) and TRBJ1-5, with D unclear. Germline loops: CDR1 LGHDT, CDR2 YNNKEL (reference sequence). The V end lost 1 base, the J end lost 6 bases, and 13 bases lay between the germline ends. The CDR3 runs to 15 residues. The DNA of the CDR3 is TGTGCCAGCAGCCAAGCGGCGAGAGGAGGTCAGCCCCAGCATTTT. It is translated as CASSQAARGGQPQHF.

V is TRBV4-2 and J is TRBJ1-1; D is unresolved. Trimming left V 1 base short and J 2 bases short, with 8 bases between. The CDR3 has 14 amino acids. Germline loops: CDR1 LGHNA, CDR2 YNFKEQ. The CDR3 loop reads CASSQGGINTEAFF. The CDR3, as DNA: TGTGCCAGCAGCCAAGGAGGGATTAACACTGAAGCTTTCTTT.

The rearrangement joins TRBV6-6 to TRBJ2-3; possibly TRBD2 for D (5 bases). Germline V gene data show CDR1 as MNHNY and CDR2 as SVGAGI (reference sequence). V shed 3 bases and J shed 5 bases, with 15 bases lying between them. There are 15 residues in the CDR3. CDR3 protein: CASSYFGLGQDTQYF. The CDR3 DNA is TGTGCCAGCAGTTATTTTGGACTTGGGCAAGATACGCAGTATTTT.

This clone was observed a handful of times. The chain couples TRBV3-1 (or the pseudogene TRBV3-2) to TRBJ1-1, with D perhaps matching TRBD1 (5 bases). The CDR3 contains 14 residues. V shed 5 bases and J shed 2 bases, with 12 bases lying between them. The germline V gene has CDR1 LGHDT and CDR2 YNNKEL (reference sequence). CDR3 DNA sequence: TGTGCCAGCAGCGGATGGACAAGTAACACTGAAGCTTTCTTT. It specifies CASSGWTSNTEAFF.

The chain joins TRBV27 to TRBJ2-1; the match to TRBD2 covers 8 bases. The CDR3 runs 17 residues. Germline V gives CDR1 MNHEY, CDR2 SMNVEV (reference sequence). J was trimmed by 7 bases and V by 4 bases; bases with no gene match: 15. The CDR3 nucleotides are TGTGCCAGCAGTTCCCCCCGGGGAAGCGGGAGTATGAATGAGCAGTTCTTC. Protein sequence: CASSSPRGSGSMNEQFF.

The V call is TRBV14, the J call TRBJ1-1; the match to TRBD1 covers 8 bases. Trimming removed 4 bases from V and 1 base from J; junction bases left unmatched: 11. CDR1 is SGHDN, CDR2 FVKESK, per germline. The CDR3 has 17 amino acids. The CDR3 DNA reads TGTGCCAGCAGCCCGGGCAGGGGGCTGGCTGGGAACACTGAAGCTTTCTTT. It encodes CASSPGRGLAGNTEAFF.

This rearrangement joins TRBV9 to TRBJ2-3, with 8 nucleotides matching TRBD2. Looked up from germline, CDR1 is SGDLS and CDR2 is YYNGEE. After removal of 6 bases from V and 4 bases from J, the junction contained 4 bases not matched to a gene. CDR3 length: 13 residues. The CDR3 region is CASNGGAADTQYF. The CDR3 DNA reads TGTGCCAGCAACGGGGGGGCGGCAGATACGCAGTATTTT. Full variable domain (missing parts from reference TRBV9 and TRBJ2-3): DSGVTQTPKHLITATGQRVTLRCSPRSGDLSVYWYQQSLDQGLQFLIQYYNGEERAKGNILERFSAQQFPDLHSELNLSSLELGDSALYFCASNGGAADTQYFGPGTRLTVL.

The genes are TRBV7-2 and TRBJ1-5, with D hard to call. This CDR3 contains 14 residues. Per germline, CDR1 SGHTA and CDR2 FQGNSA. The germline V and J ends were trimmed by 7 bases and 2 bases, with 12 bases remaining between them. In DNA form, the CDR3 reads TGTGCCAGCACCACGCGGGTGGGCAATCAGCCCCAGCATTTT. It is translated as CASTTRVGNQPQHF.

V gene TRBV6-5 combines with J gene TRBJ2-2; a possible D gene is TRBD2 (6 bases). The CDR3 consists of 16 residues. The germline V gene encodes CDR1 MNHEY and CDR2 SVGAGI. Between the trimmed V and J ends, which lost 2 bases and 3 bases, there was a span of 13 bases. The DNA of the CDR3 is TGTGCCAGCAGTTACGTACTAGCTCCGGACACCGGGGAGCTGTTTTTT. Its protein product is CASSYVLAPDTGELFF.

This clone was seen a few times. The V gene is TRBV9, the J gene TRBJ1-2, with 7 positions matching TRBD1. From germline, CDR1 is SGDLS and CDR2 YYNGEE. V dropped 4 bases and J dropped 7; count of bases not matched to a gene: 13. The CDR3 consists of 15 residues. This chain's CDR3 is CASSPRQGFGGGYTF. The CDR3 DNA is TGTGCCAGCAGCCCCCGACAGGGCTTTGGGGGTGGCTACACCTTC.

This CDR3 reads CASSPRGRGTEAFF. The CDR3 DNA follows: TGTGCCAGCAGTCCCAGGGGGCGAGGCACTGAAGCTTTCTTT. The rearrangement joins TRBV6-5 to TRBJ1-1, with 8 bases identical to TRBD1. Germline CDR1 reads MNHEY; CDR2 reads SVGAGI. The length of the CDR3 is 14 residues. V lost 5 bases, J lost 4 bases, and 6 bases stayed unmatched.

This clone came up many times. J is TRBJ2-7 and V is TRBV7-2; D perhaps matches TRBD2 (6 bases). This CDR3 comprises 14 residues. Germline CDR1 is SGHTA and CDR2 is FQGNSA. V was clipped by 5 bases and J by 7 bases, with 18 bases between them. For the CDR3, the DNA is TGTGCCAGCAGCCCCAGTCGACCGGCGGGGGAGCAGTACTTC. Amino acids: CASSPSRPAGEQYF.

About this clone: Within the sample, other DNA sequences also encode this same CDR3. The rearrangement joins TRBV19 to TRBJ1-1, with D possibly matching TRBD1 (5 bases). This CDR3 is 12 amino acids long. Germline V CDR1 and CDR2: LNHDA, SQIVND (reference sequence). The germline V and J ends were trimmed by 4 bases and 3 bases, with 6 bases remaining between them. The CDR3 DNA reads as TGTGCCAGTAGTAAAGGGGACACTGAAGCTTTCTTT. Translated: CASSKGDTEAFF.

The J gene is TRBJ2-1, the V gene TRBV10-1; no definite D call. V was pared by 8 bases and J by 4 bases, with 21 bases between. Germline CDR1 and CDR2: WNHNN and SYGVQD (reference sequence). This CDR3 is 16 amino acids long. For the CDR3, the DNA is TGCGCCAGCGCATCTGCGGTAACCGGTTTTTACAATGAGCAGTTCTTC. Its protein is CASASAVTGFYNEQFF.

The sample holds a few counts of this clone. CDR3 nucleotide sequence: TGTGCCAGTAGTCCAGCCCAGGGCTACGAGCAGTACTTC. Protein: CASSPAQGYEQYF. The gene calls are TRBV19 and TRBJ2-7, with TRBD1 as a possible D gene (5 bases). This CDR3 region has 13 residues. Germline CDR1 is LNHDA and CDR2 is SQIVND (reference sequence). Trimming removed 5 bases from V and 3 bases from J, with 11 bases in between.

V is TRBV28 and J is TRBJ1-3; no clear D. The CDR3 is made up of 12 amino acids. Germline assignment: CDR1 MDHEN and CDR2 SYDVKM. V was shortened by 5 bases and J by 4 bases, with 6 bases between the two germline ends. The CDR3 DNA is TGTGCCAGCAGTCAACAGGGAAACACCATATATTTT. This gives the protein CASSQQGNTIYF.

The chain has TRBV5-1 and TRBJ2-1; D gene ambiguous. Germline V lookup: CDR1 SGHRS, CDR2 YFSETQ. The germline V and J ends were trimmed by 0 bases and 3 bases, with 10 bases remaining between them. The CDR3 extends over 15 amino acids. The CDR3 spells CASSLAHGSYNEQFF. The CDR3 nucleotides are TGCGCCAGCAGCTTGGCCCATGGCAGCTACAATGAGCAGTTCTTC.

Only one count was recorded for this clone. This chain joins TRBV4-1 and TRBJ2-3; a possible D gene is TRBD1 (7 bases). The V end lost 0 bases, the J end lost 4 bases, and 17 bases lay between the germline ends. The CDR3 is 17 amino acids. Germline assignment: CDR1 MGHRA and CDR2 YSYEKL. As DNA, the CDR3 is TGCGCCAGCAGCCAAGAGCGGGGCAGGGGGGCACCAGATACGCAGTATTTT. It yields the protein CASSQERGRGAPDTQYF.

This chain uses TRBV6-5 with TRBJ2-7; D remains unclear. The CDR3 covers 14 residues. The V gene lost 0 bases and the J gene lost 9 bases, with 15 bases spanning the gap. From germline, CDR1 is MNHEY and CDR2 SVGAGI. The CDR3 is CASSYSNSRLGQYF. Here the CDR3 DNA reads TGTGCCAGCAGTTACTCGAACAGCCGTTTGGGGCAGTACTTC.

Notes on this clone: Other DNA sequences from this sample encode an identical CDR3 as well. The J gene is TRBJ1-3, the V gene TRBV28, with TRBD1 matching 7 bases. CDR1 is MDHEN, CDR2 SYDVKM, per germline. Losses at the gene ends were 4 bases for V and 2 bases for J; bases not matched to a gene: 2. The CDR3 runs to 14 residues. This CDR3 is CASSSRGTGNTIYF. CDR3 coding DNA: TGTGCCAGCAGTTCCAGGGGGACTGGAAACACCATATATTTT.

The chain carries TRBV18 and TRBJ1-4; 11 nucleotides agree with TRBD1. Looked up from germline, CDR1 is KGHSH and CDR2 is LQKENI. This CDR3 region has 17 residues. The ends lost 2 bases at V and 0 bases at J; junction bases unmatched: 2. The CDR3 is CASSPGQGAATNEKLFF. The CDR3 coding sequence is TGTGCCAGCTCACCAGGACAGGGGGCCGCAACTAATGAAAAACTGTTTTTT. The full variable domain, completed using reference TRBV18 and TRBJ1-4, is NAGVMQNPRHLVRRRGQEARLRCSPMKGHSHVYWYRQLPEEGLKFMVYLQKENIIDESGMPKERFSAEFPKEGPSILRIQQVVRGDSAAYFCASSPGQGAATNEKLFFGSGTQLSVL.

The chain couples TRBV19 to TRBJ1-2; unclear D gene. The CDR3 contains 13 residues. Germline V gene lookup returns CDR1 LNHDA and CDR2 SQIVND (reference sequence). Trimming took 5 bases from V and 4 from J, leaving 11 bases between them. This chain's CDR3 is CASSPRGLYGYTF. In DNA form, the CDR3 reads TGTGCCAGTAGTCCCCGGGGTCTCTATGGCTACACCTTC.

The chain combines TRBV18 with TRBJ2-1, with TRBD1 identical over 8 bases. Germline CDR1 and CDR2: KGHSH and LQKENI. The CDR3 has 15 residues. The junction had 9 bases not matched to a gene; V was cut back by 4 bases and J by 7 bases. This chain's CDR3 is CASSQARTGMNEQFF. The CDR3 nucleotides are TGTGCCAGCTCACAAGCAAGGACAGGGATGAATGAGCAGTTCTTC.

The CDR3 DNA sequence: TGTGCCAGCAGCTTAACCACAGGGGGCTCCTACAATGAGCAGTTCTTC. It specifies CASSLTTGGSYNEQFF. V usage is TRBV5-6 and J usage is TRBJ2-1, with 8 bases fitting TRBD1. J lost 0 bases, V lost 2 bases, and 4 bases had no gene match. Germline lookup yields CDR1 SGHDT and CDR2 YYEEEE. This CDR3 is built from 16 residues. Together with reference TRBV5-6 and TRBJ2-1, the CDR3 gives the full variable domain: DAGVTQSPTHLIKTRGQQVTLRCSPKSGHDTVSWYQQALGQGPQFIFQYYEEEERQRGNFPDRFSGHQFPNYSSELNVNALLLGDSALYLCASSLTTGGSYNEQFFGPGTRLTVL.

The gene calls are TRBV11-2 and TRBJ1-1; D is unresolved. The CDR3 contains 14 residues. CDR1 is SGHAT, CDR2 FQNNGV, per germline. V dropped 2 bases and J dropped 5 bases, with 12 bases sitting between them. The CDR3 nucleotides read TGTGCCAGCAGCTTAAACCTACGGGGTACTGAAGCTTTCTTT. Translating gives CASSLNLRGTEAFF.

The V and J genes are TRBV4-1 and TRBJ1-1, with 7 bases matching TRBD1. The V and J ends lost 5 bases and 0 bases, in that order; junction bases with no gene match: 3. The CDR3 length is 14 residues. Germline-derived CDR1 and CDR2 are MGHRA and YSYEKL. DNA for the CDR3: TGCGCCAGCAGCTTCGACAGGGTGAACACTGAAGCTTTCTTT. It specifies CASSFDRVNTEAFF.